This T cell receptor (beta chain) was sequenced in a study of spatial heterogeneity in lung cancer. Background on the study: On average, each unique TCR and UMI combination appeared more than ten times in raw reads.

Trimming at V came to 3 bases and at J to 9 bases, leaving 15 bases not matched to a gene. From germline, CDR1 is SGHRS and CDR2 YFSETQ. The CDR3 is 17 residues long. Time point noted: sample taken at primary tumor resection. A total of 72 untreated early-stage non-small cell lung cancer patients served as donors. Whole RNA, isolated from tumor, nontumor lung or frozen PBMC, was sequenced without prior sorting. Individually, TCR cDNA molecules were each labelled with a unique molecular identifier. MiXCR was run by TCRdb on the 5' RACE reads, yielding one entry per CDR3 protein. This sample has approximately 10,000 distinct CDR3 sequences; 6% to 7% occur once, and the top ten carry around 30%.

The chain carries TRBV5-1 and TRBJ1-6, with 7 bases matching TRBD1. This TCR derives from a male donor with early-stage non-small cell lung cancer. Sequencing used normal lung tissue next to the tumor, obtained at surgery. CDR3 in DNA: TGCGCCAGCAGCTCAAAACTCCAAACAGGGGTTAGTTCACCCCTCCACTTT. Protein sequence: CASSSKLQTGVSSPLHF.